This is a list of T cell receptor beta chains from one sample in a study of PD-1 blockade in classical Hodgkin lymphoma. Sequenced by immunoSEQ multiplex PCR; TCRdb stores in-frame clones only, minus some. Of 20,000 to 25,000 clones in the sample, 65% to 90% were seen once. Here the sequenced sample was peripheral blood mononuclear cells (PBMCs), taken before the second cycle of nivolumab. These TCRs come from a human donor with classical Hodgkin lymphoma. The CDR3 runs from the conserved cysteine through the conserved F or W. A D gene is named only where the DNA matches it firmly. Size tells how often a clone was seen (once, few, many) or the class of an expanded clone, and some rows leave it out.

J gene,clone size,D gene,V gene,CDR3 DNA,CDR3 protein
TRBJ2-7,once,TRBD1,TRBV28,TGTGCCAGCAGTTCCTCGGGACAGGGCTACGAGCAGTACTTC,CASSSSGQGYEQYF
TRBJ2-5,NA,NA,TRBV9,TGTGCCAGCAGCGTAAGGGGTGGTCCTCAAGAGACCCAGTACTTC,CASSVRGGPQETQYF
TRBJ2-2,NA,NA,TRBV27,TGTGCCAGCAGTTTATTTCTTTCTCCAGGGCTTAAGAACACCGGGGAGCTGTTTTTT,CASSLFLSPGLKNTGELFF
TRBJ1-5,few,NA,TRBV7-9,TGTGCCACCTCCCGCGGGGGAGATCAGCCCCAGCATTTT,CATSRGGDQPQHF
TRBJ2-7,NA,TRBD2,TRBV6-4,TGTGCCAGCAGCGAAGGACTAGTCGCCTCCTACGAGCAGTACTTC,CASSEGLVASYEQYF
TRBJ1-5,NA,NA,TRBV10-2,TGCGCCAGCAGTGAGGGTAATCAGCCCCAGCATTTT,CASSEGNQPQHF
TRBJ2-7,NA,TRBD1,TRBV28,TGTGCCAGCAGTTCAGACCGGGACAGGGTACTAGGGAACTACGAGCAGTACTTC,CASSSDRDRVLGNYEQYF
TRBJ2-3,NA,TRBD2,TRBV9,TGTGCCAGCAGCGAACCTAGCGGGATCACAGATACGCAGTATTTT,CASSEPSGITDTQYF
TRBJ1-2,few,NA,TRBV5-1,TGCGCCAGCAGCTTGGATGGCAAAGGCTACACCTTC,CASSLDGKGYTF
TRBJ1-4,NA,NA,TRBV30,TGTGCCTGGAGAGTGAGGGGAGGAACTAATGAAAAACTGTTTTTT,CAWRVRGGTNEKLFF
TRBJ2-1,NA,TRBD2,TRBV27,TGTGCCAGCAGTGCCCGGGAGGGGAGGTGGGATGAGCAGTTCTTC,CASSAREGRWDEQFF
TRBJ1-2,NA,NA,TRBV4-2,TGTGCCAGCAGCCAAGAGGGTGAAAGGGATTTCTATGGCTACACCTTC,CASSQEGERDFYGYTF
TRBJ2-3,NA,TRBD1,TRBV11-2,TGTGCCAGCAGCTTAAACCAGGGGGCCACAGATACGCAGTATTTT,CASSLNQGATDTQYF
TRBJ2-1,NA,TRBD2,TRBV28,TGTGCCAGCAGTTCCGGGACTAGCGGGAGGGTTGAGCAGTTCTTC,CASSSGTSGRVEQFF
TRBJ2-7,NA,NA,TRBV7-8,TGTGCCAGCAGCTTAGCCCCTAGTTTTGCGGAGCAGTACTTC,CASSLAPSFAEQYF
TRBJ2-5,NA,NA,TRBV7-9,TGTGCCAGCAGCTTAGCGGAATTGTCGGGGGCCCGGGGGGAGACCCAGTACTTC,CASSLAELSGARGETQYF
TRBJ1-2,NA,NA,TRBV19,TGTGCCAGTAGTATCGAGAGTCCTGCCGGTGGCTACACCTTC,CASSIESPAGGYTF
TRBJ1-6,NA,NA,TRBV6-5,TGTGCCAGCAGTTACACCCCTAACTCCTATAATTCACCCCTCCACTTT,CASSYTPNSYNSPLHF
TRBJ1-6,once,NA,TRBV6-5,TGTGCCAGCAGTGGGGAAAATAATTCACCCCTCCACTTT,CASSGENNSPLHF
TRBJ1-6,NA,NA,TRBV6-1,TGTGCCAGCAGTGACAGACAGAAATCCTCCTATAATTCACCCCTCCACTTT,CASSDRQKSSYNSPLHF
TRBJ2-7,NA,NA,TRBV21-1,TGTGCCAGCAGCATCCCAGGGTTGTTAGAGCCCGCCGCAGATCGGTACTTC,CASSIPGLLEPAADRYF
TRBJ1-2,NA,TRBD1,TRBV9,TGTGCCAGCACCGCGGGACAGGGATGGATGAACTATGGCTACACCTTC,CASTAGQGWMNYGYTF
TRBJ2-1,NA,NA,TRBV5-6,TGTGCCAGCAAGGCTAATGAGCAGTTCTTC,CASKANEQFF
TRBJ2-7,NA,TRBD1,TRBV23-1,TGCGCCAGCAGGACAGGGGCACCGTTTACGGGGCAGTACTTC,CASRTGAPFTGQYF
TRBJ2-7,once,NA,TRBV10-3,TGTGCCATCAGTGCCGGACAGTCCTACGAGCAGTACTTC,CAISAGQSYEQYF
TRBJ1-4,NA,NA,TRBV21-1,TGTGCCAGCAGCAAAGGGCATAGTGTCCATGAAAAACTGTTTTTT,CASSKGHSVHEKLFF
TRBJ2-3,NA,TRBD2,TRBV28,TGTGCCACCCTAAGGCCTCTAGCGGGAGTTCAGGGGACAGATACGCAGTATTTT,CATLRPLAGVQGTDTQYF
TRBJ2-7,NA,NA,TRBV10-2,TGCGCCAGCAGCCTGGGGGGGCCAGCTAGCATCTACGAGCAGTACTTC,CASSLGGPASIYEQYF
TRBJ2-3,NA,TRBD2,TRBV6-4,TGTGCCAGCAGTGCCAGCGGGGGGAGGACAGATACGCAGTATTTT,CASSASGGRTDTQYF
TRBJ2-7,NA,TRBD1,TRBV4-1,TGCGCCAGCAGCCAAGCAGAGAGGGGGCGCGGGCAGTACTTC,CASSQAERGRGQYF
TRBJ1-1,few,NA,TRBV30,TGTGCCTGGAGTGGGCAGGGCGGGAACACTGAAGCTTTCTTT,CAWSGQGGNTEAFF
TRBJ2-3,NA,NA,TRBV30,TGTGCCTGGGGGCAGGGCGACACTAGCACAGATACGCAGTATTTT,CAWGQGDTSTDTQYF
TRBJ1-1,NA,NA,TRBV9,TGTGCCAGCAGCGTAGTCCCGGACACGGGGAACACTGAAGCTTTCTTT,CASSVVPDTGNTEAFF
TRBJ2-3,NA,NA,TRBV30,TGTGCCTGGAGTGTACTAGATACGCAGTATTTT,CAWSVLDTQYF
TRBJ1-1,NA,NA,TRBV9,TGTGCCAGCAGCCCCCGCCAGGACACTGAAGCTTTCTTT,CASSPRQDTEAFF
TRBJ2-7,NA,NA,TRBV2,TGTGCCAGCAGAGTCGTGACCTACGAGCAGTACTTC,CASRVVTYEQYF
TRBJ1-2,NA,NA,TRBV9,TGTGCCAGCAGCCCCTCCCTGATCCTCTATGGCTACACCTTC,CASSPSLILYGYTF
TRBJ1-5,NA,NA,TRBV23-1,TGCGCCAGCAGTCGGGAGGCAGGGGATTGTCGTAAGGGCAATCAGCCCCAGCATTTT,CASSREAGDCRKGNQPQHF
TRBJ1-2,NA,NA,TRBV10-3,TGTGCCATCAGTGAGTCGATGATAAACTATGGCTACACCTTC,CAISESMINYGYTF
TRBJ2-3,NA,NA,TRBV14,TGTGCCAGCAGCCAAGCCGGGACCTCTGACGACACTAGCACAGATACGCAGTATTTT,CASSQAGTSDDTSTDTQYF
TRBJ1-6,NA,NA,TRBV7-2,TGTGCCAGCAGCTTAGGACAATCCACCTATAATTCACCCCTCCACTTT,CASSLGQSTYNSPLHF
TRBJ2-1,NA,NA,TRBV2,TGTGCCAGCAGATCAGACTACAATGAGCAGTTCTTC,CASRSDYNEQFF
TRBJ1-3,NA,NA,TRBV19,TGTGCCAGTACCCTCACCGGTATAGCTGGAAACACCATATATTTT,CASTLTGIAGNTIYF
TRBJ1-2,once,NA,TRBV19,TGTGCCAGTGTACGGTCTTCAGGGCTGGAGTTCGATGGCTACACCTTC,CASVRSSGLEFDGYTF